Following are 29 T cell receptor beta chains from one sample sequenced in a study of T cell responses to AZD1222 COVID-19 vaccine (dated by TCRdb to the early 2020s). In the paper's terms, the time point label means: about 28 days (+/-7) after the second vaccine dose. Library preparation used the immunoSEQ multiplex PCR assay. Held by TCRdb, this immuneACCESS table contains in-frame sequences only and omits some clones. Under half of the omission traces to an unresolved V gene where checked; the cause of the rest is unknown. The table for this sample lists 95,000 to 150,000 clones; roughly 82% of them were counted only once. The top ten constitute about 28% of the sample. Sequences were derived from peripheral blood, sampled 28 days after the second AZD1222 dose. These receptors all stem from an adult who received the AZD1222 COVID-19 vaccine.

The chain links TRBV7-2 to TRBJ1-5, with D tentatively TRBD1 (5 bases). The CDR3 length is 16 residues. Germline V CDR1 and CDR2: SGHTA, FQGNSA. V was shortened by 1 base and J by 2 bases, with 12 bases between the two germline ends. The CDR3, as DNA: TGTGCCAGCAGCTTAGGGGCGGGGGGTGGCAATCAGCCCCAGCATTTT. It encodes CASSLGAGGGNQPQHF.

Of note for this clone: One end of the junction fails to match germline, which may point to a read error. V gene TRBV13 combines with J gene TRBJ2-1, with TRBD2 matching over 9 bases. This CDR3 is built from 15 residues. CDR1 is PRHDT and CDR2 is FYEKMQ in the germline V gene (reference sequence). CDR3 loop: CARSFEGGGANEQFF. The DNA for the CDR3 is TGTGCCCGCAGCTTCGAGGGCGGGGGGGCGAATGAGCAGTTCTTC.

This rearrangement joins TRBV7-3 to TRBJ2-7, with TRBD1 as a possible D gene (6 bases). Germline-derived CDR1 and CDR2 are SGHTA and FQGTGA. V lost 1 base and J lost 6, with 10 bases in between. This CDR3 region has 13 residues. CDR3 region: CASSLRTASEQYF. The CDR3 DNA follows: TGTGCCAGCAGCTTAAGGACAGCGTCCGAGCAGTACTTC.

This chain uses TRBV15 with TRBJ1-1; D may be TRBD1 (5 bases). CDR3 size: 14 residues. V lost 1 base and J 3 bases, leaving 9 bases between the germline ends. CDR1 and CDR2 from the germline V gene are LNHNV and YYDKDF (reference sequence). The CDR3 nucleotides read TGTGCCACCAGCAGAGGGGACGGCCACACTGAAGCTTTCTTT. This translates into CATSRGDGHTEAFF.

J is TRBJ1-4 and V is TRBV18; D uncertain. Germline V gives CDR1 KGHSH, CDR2 LQKENI. Trimming removed 2 bases at V and 3 bases at J, with 10 bases between. The CDR3 contains 15 residues. CDR3 residues: CASSPNGGSNEKLFF. DNA for the CDR3: TGTGCCAGCTCACCAAATGGAGGGTCTAATGAAAAACTGTTTTTT.

The V and J genes are TRBV4-3 and TRBJ2-7, with 11 bases that match TRBD2. The ends lost 5 bases at V and 1 base at J; junction bases unmatched: 4. The germline V gene encodes CDR1 LGHNA and CDR2 YSLEER. The CDR3 runs 15 residues. The CDR3 sequence is CASSIGTSGSYEQYF. In DNA form, the CDR3 reads TGCGCCAGCAGCATAGGGACTAGCGGTTCCTACGAGCAGTACTTC.

The gene calls are TRBV19 and TRBJ1-5; no reliable D call. The CDR3 length is 12 residues. The germline CDR1 and CDR2 sequences are LNHDA and SQIVND (reference sequence). V was shortened by 3 bases and J by 6 bases, with 6 bases between the two germline ends. This CDR3 reads CASSIAGQPQHF. The DNA for the CDR3 is TGTGCCAGTAGTATCGCAGGTCAGCCCCAGCATTTT.

The chain links TRBV4-1 to TRBJ1-4; D is undetermined. The CDR3 runs 15 residues. Trimming took 4 bases from V and 3 from J, leaving 12 bases between them. Germline V gene data show CDR1 as MGHRA and CDR2 as YSYEKL. The CDR3 here is CASSLGRGSNEKLFF. DNA of the CDR3: TGCGCCAGCAGCCTGGGGAGAGGTTCTAATGAAAAACTGTTTTTT.

The chain combines TRBV3-1 (or the pseudogene TRBV3-2) with TRBJ1-6, with 10 bases that match TRBD1. There are 15 residues in the CDR3. The J segment lost 8 bases and the V segment lost 4 bases, leaving 5 bases of the junction unmatched. CDR1 LGHDT and CDR2 YNNKEL come from the germline V gene (reference sequence). CDR3 DNA sequence: TGTGCCAGCAGCCCCTTCGGACAGGGGGATTCACCCCTCCACTTT. It specifies CASSPFGQGDSPLHF.

The chain recombines TRBV10-2 with TRBJ1-3, with TRBD1 matching 8 bases. Germline V lookup: CDR1 WSHSY, CDR2 SAAADI. Trimming cost V 2 bases and J 2 bases; bases outside gene matches: 11. The CDR3 has 18 amino acids. The CDR3 DNA reads as TGCGCCAGCAGTGAGCGGGGGACAGGTGCCCTCCCTGGAAACACCATATATTTT. Translated: CASSERGTGALPGNTIYF.

The rearrangement joins TRBV6-1 to TRBJ2-5; D is unresolved. Trimming removed 1 base at V and 2 bases at J, with 11 bases between. This CDR3 has 15 amino acids. Germline CDR1 MNHNS, CDR2 SASEGT. The CDR3 DNA is TGTGCCAGCAGTGAAGGGGCATATCTACAAGAGACCCAGTACTTC. Protein: CASSEGAYLQETQYF.

This clone was found once. The chain links TRBV28 to TRBJ1-5, with D unresolved. V was trimmed by 3 bases and J by 6 bases, leaving 12 bases between them. The length of the CDR3 is 14 residues. The germline V gene has CDR1 MDHEN and CDR2 SYDVKM. CDR3 in amino acids: CASSLVAASQPQHF. The CDR3 bases are TGTGCCAGCAGTTTGGTTGCTGCCTCTCAGCCCCAGCATTTT.

V usage is TRBV27 and J usage is TRBJ2-5; D is uncertain. Germline assignment: CDR1 MNHEY and CDR2 SMNVEV (reference sequence). The CDR3 spans 11 residues. The germline V and J ends were trimmed by 2 bases and 4 bases, with 2 bases remaining between them. DNA of the CDR3: TGTGCCAGCAGTTTAGGAGAGACCCAGTACTTC. Protein sequence: CASSLGETQYF.

The chain is built from TRBV28 and TRBJ2-7; D could derive from TRBD1 or TRBD2 (5 bases each). The length of the CDR3 is 13 residues. Trimming removed 7 bases at V and 10 bases at J, with 20 bases between. Germline V gives CDR1 MDHEN, CDR2 SYDVKM. This chain's CDR3 is CASTRAGSLSQYF. CDR3 DNA: TGTGCCAGCACCCGGGCAGGGAGTTTGTCACAGTACTTC.

For this clone: Within the sample, other DNA sequences also encode this same CDR3. The CDR3 here is CASSQETGSGANVLTF. CDR3 bases: TGCGCCAGCAGCCAAGAGACAGGGTCCGGGGCCAACGTCCTGACTTTC. The rearrangement uses TRBV4-3 and TRBJ2-6; the match to TRBD1 covers 7 bases. Looked up from germline, CDR1 is LGHNA and CDR2 is YSLEER. The CDR3 has 16 amino acids. Trimming cost V 0 bases and J 4 bases; bases outside gene matches: 3.

V usage is TRBV10-1 and J usage is TRBJ2-7, with TRBD1 identical over 8 bases. The CDR3 is 15 amino acids. Germline loops: CDR1 WNHNN, CDR2 SYGVQD (reference sequence). The J segment lost 4 bases and the V segment lost 6 bases, leaving 11 bases of the junction unmatched. CDR3: CASSLGTGPPYEQYF. CDR3 DNA: TGCGCCAGCAGCCTCGGGACAGGCCCCCCGTACGAGCAGTACTTC.

J is TRBJ2-7 and V is TRBV2, with D tentatively TRBD1 (5 bases). CDR3 length: 15 amino acids. V lost 7 bases and J 0 bases, leaving 16 bases between the germline ends. The germline V gene encodes CDR1 SNHLY and CDR2 FYNNEI. In DNA form, the CDR3 reads TGTGCCAGCACCCCAGGGTCACCACGCTCCTACGAGCAGTACTTC. As protein: CASTPGSPRSYEQYF.

The chain recombines TRBV19 with TRBJ2-3; D is uncertain. Trimming pared 3 bases from V and 1 base from J, leaving 5 bases between. The germline V gene has CDR1 LNHDA and CDR2 SQIVND (reference sequence). This CDR3 spans 13 amino acids. CDR3 DNA sequence: TGTGCCAGTAGTATCCCCGGCACAGATACGCAGTATTTT. Translating it yields CASSIPGTDTQYF.

This chain connects TRBV25-1 to TRBJ2-3; unclear D gene. CDR1 MGHDK and CDR2 SYGVNS come from the germline V gene. This CDR3 region has 15 residues. The V and J ends lost 3 bases and 5 bases respectively, with 15 bases between them. The CDR3 loop reads CASSDSRRLGDTQYF. The DNA of the CDR3 is TGTGCCAGCAGTGACTCCCGACGTTTGGGAGATACGCAGTATTTT.

The rearrangement joins TRBV19 to TRBJ1-1; no clear D gene. This CDR3 is 13 amino acids long. Trimming took 5 bases from V and 2 from J, leaving 9 bases between them. The V gene's germline CDR1 is LNHDA and CDR2 SQIVND (reference sequence). The CDR3 region is CASSPGSNTEAFF. CDR3 in DNA: TGTGCCAGTAGTCCTGGGAGTAACACTGAAGCTTTCTTT. Full variable domain (missing parts from reference TRBV19 and TRBJ1-1): DGGITQSPKYLFRKEGQNVTLSCEQNLNHDAMYWYRQDPGQGLRLIYYSQIVNDFQKGDIAEGYSVSREKKESFPLTVTSAQKNPTAFYLCASSPGSNTEAFFGQGTRLTVV.

CDR3 in DNA: TGTGCCAGCAGCTTTCCTCTTACCTCTGGAAACACCATATATTTT. Protein: CASSFPLTSGNTIYF. The chain couples TRBV5-8 to TRBJ1-3; D not resolved. The V end was cut by 2 bases, the J end by 0 bases, with 9 bases between. CDR1 SGHTS and CDR2 YDEGEE come from the germline V gene. The CDR3 sequence is 15 residues long.

This rearrangement joins TRBV6-5 to TRBJ2-3, with 8 positions matching TRBD1. The J segment lost 7 bases and the V segment lost 6 bases, leaving 12 bases of the junction unmatched. The CDR3 is 15 residues long. The V gene's germline CDR1 is MNHEY and CDR2 SVGAGI. This CDR3 reads CASSLDREVPYTQYF. In nucleotides, the CDR3 is TGTGCCAGCAGCCTGGACAGGGAGGTTCCCTATACGCAGTATTTT.

The rearrangement links TRBV9 to TRBJ1-1, with D hard to call. The CDR3 consists of 15 residues. Germline V CDR1 and CDR2: SGDLS, YYNGEE. Trimming removed 0 bases from V and 0 bases from J, with 9 bases in between. As DNA, the CDR3 is TGTGCCAGCAGCGTAGATCAGCAACTGAACACTGAAGCTTTCTTT. Translating gives CASSVDQQLNTEAFF.

The chain joins TRBV3-1 (or the pseudogene TRBV3-2) to TRBJ1-2; D not certain. The CDR3 length is 13 residues. Germline V gene lookup returns CDR1 LGHDT and CDR2 YNNKEL (reference sequence). The V end was cut by 1 base, the J end by 9 bases, with 12 bases between. The CDR3 region has the DNA TGTGCCAGCAGCCAAGGCGGCAGGATGAGCTACACCTTC. It encodes CASSQGGRMSYTF.

The chain has TRBV29-1 and TRBJ2-7; D perhaps matches TRBD2 (5 bases). The CDR3 has 13 amino acids. CDR1 is SQVTM, CDR2 ANQGSEA, per germline. V was trimmed by 4 bases and J by 6 bases, leaving 16 bases between them. The CDR3 DNA sequence: TGCAGCGTTGGAATCAGCCTGAGCGGCGAGCAGTACTTC. Encoded protein: CSVGISLSGEQYF.

The chain has TRBV10-3 and TRBJ2-1; D perhaps matches TRBD2 (5 bases). This CDR3 region has 13 residues. V dropped 11 bases and J dropped 6 bases, with 17 bases sitting between them. CDR1 is ENHRY and CDR2 is SYGVKD in the germline V gene. DNA of the CDR3: TGTGCCTCCCTCCATACGGAGGCCAATGAGCAGTTCTTC. Its translation: CASLHTEANEQFF.

This chain joins TRBV5-1 and TRBJ1-1; TRBD1 matches 8 bases. The CDR3 covers 14 residues. V was clipped by 3 bases and J by 6 bases; unmatched bases: 7. Per the germline V gene, CDR1 is SGHRS and CDR2 is YFSETQ. CDR3 nucleotides: TGCGCCAGCAGCTCGACAGGGGATTCCCCTGAAGCTTTCTTT. Amino acid sequence: CASSSTGDSPEAFF.

This chain joins TRBV29-1 and TRBJ2-3; D might be TRBD1 (5 bases). The CDR3 is made up of 16 amino acids. V lost 3 bases and J 2 bases, leaving 18 bases between the germline ends. Germline V CDR1 and CDR2: SQVTM, ANQGSEA. The CDR3 bases are TGCAGCGTTGATTATGGGCAGGGTTGGGACACAGATACGCAGTATTTT. Protein product: CSVDYGQGWDTDTQYF.

This clone showed up just a few times. The chain links TRBV5-1 to TRBJ1-2; perhaps TRBD1 as D (6 bases). The length of the CDR3 is 13 residues. Trimming left V 1 base short and J 4 bases short, with 8 bases between. CDR1 and CDR2 from the germline V gene are SGHRS and YFSETQ. CDR3 nucleotides: TGCGCCAGCAGCTTGACAGGGAGCTATGGCTACACCTTC. Its translation is CASSLTGSYGYTF.